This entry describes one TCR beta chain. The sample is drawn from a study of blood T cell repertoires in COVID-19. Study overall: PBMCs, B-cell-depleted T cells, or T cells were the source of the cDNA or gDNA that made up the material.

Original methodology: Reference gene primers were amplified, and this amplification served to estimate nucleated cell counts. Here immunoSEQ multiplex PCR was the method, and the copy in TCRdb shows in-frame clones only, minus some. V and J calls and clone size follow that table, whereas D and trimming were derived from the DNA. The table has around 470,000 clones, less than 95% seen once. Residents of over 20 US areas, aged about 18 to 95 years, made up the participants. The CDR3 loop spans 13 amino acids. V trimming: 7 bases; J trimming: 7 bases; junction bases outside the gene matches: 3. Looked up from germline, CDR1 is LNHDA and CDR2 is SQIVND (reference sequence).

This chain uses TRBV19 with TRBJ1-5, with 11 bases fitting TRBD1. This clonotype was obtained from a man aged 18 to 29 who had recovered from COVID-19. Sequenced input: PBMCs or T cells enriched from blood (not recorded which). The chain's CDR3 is CASTWDRGQPQHF. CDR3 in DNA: TGTGCCAGTACATGGGACAGGGGGCAGCCCCAGCATTTT.